What follows are 5 T cell receptor beta chains derived from one specimen sequenced in a study of blood T cells in healthy people across ages. For the second PCR, which ran for roughly 7 to 11 cycles, a sample-barcoded 5' primer and a J-beta primer mix were used. TCRdb processed the 5' RACE reads anew with MiXCR; each CDR3 protein has one entry. The table has 550,000 to 700,000 distinct CDR3 sequences, 25% to 30% seen once. Sequencing was performed on blood. These receptors were taken from a woman between 70 and 85 years old in good health.

The chain links TRBV6-5 to TRBJ1-5; D is unresolved. V gave up 2 bases and J gave up 0 bases, with 14 bases separating them. The CDR3 contains 17 residues. Germline V gives CDR1 MNHEY, CDR2 SVGAGI. The chain's CDR3 is CASSYTYTVYSNQPQHF. DNA of the CDR3: TGTGCCAGCAGTTACACCTATACCGTCTATAGCAATCAGCCCCAGCATTTT.

The CDR3 protein is CAISDGRGPTGELFF. CDR3 sequence (DNA): TGTGCCATCAGTGACGGCAGGGGGCCCACCGGGGAGCTGTTTTTT. The V call is TRBV10-3, the J call TRBJ2-2, with 8 bases lining up with TRBD1. Germline loops: CDR1 ENHRY, CDR2 SYGVKD. The J segment lost 4 bases and the V segment lost 3 bases, leaving 4 bases of the junction unmatched. The CDR3 has 15 amino acids.

V gene TRBV10-3 combines with J gene TRBJ1-2, with 9 bases fitting TRBD1. The CDR3 covers 14 residues. The junction had 4 bases not matched to a gene; V was cut back by 6 bases and J by 2 bases. Germline loops: CDR1 ENHRY, CDR2 SYGVKD. The CDR3 nucleotides read TGTGCCATCAGCGGGACAGGGTCGAACTATGGCTACACCTTC. This encodes CAISGTGSNYGYTF.

This chain uses TRBV7-2 with TRBJ1-3; TRBD1 matches 7 bases. V lost 3 bases, J lost 5 bases, and 10 bases stayed unmatched. The CDR3 is 16 amino acids. The germline V gene has CDR1 SGHTA and CDR2 FQGNSA. CDR3 sequence reads: CASSLQPGQSRNTIYF. The CDR3 coding sequence is TGTGCCAGCAGCTTGCAGCCGGGACAGAGTAGAAACACCATATATTTT.

The chain has TRBV20-1 and TRBJ2-5; TRBD2 aligns across 8 bases. The closer fit of TRBJ2-1 to the DNA end suggests the J call may be wrong. The CDR3 is 15 amino acids. The germline CDR1 and CDR2 sequences are DFQATT and SNEGSKA (reference sequence). In nucleotides, the CDR3 is TGCAGTGCTAGTAAAGCGGGGGTCCGCGGGGGTGAGCAGTTCTTC. Residues: CSASKAGVRGGEQFF.